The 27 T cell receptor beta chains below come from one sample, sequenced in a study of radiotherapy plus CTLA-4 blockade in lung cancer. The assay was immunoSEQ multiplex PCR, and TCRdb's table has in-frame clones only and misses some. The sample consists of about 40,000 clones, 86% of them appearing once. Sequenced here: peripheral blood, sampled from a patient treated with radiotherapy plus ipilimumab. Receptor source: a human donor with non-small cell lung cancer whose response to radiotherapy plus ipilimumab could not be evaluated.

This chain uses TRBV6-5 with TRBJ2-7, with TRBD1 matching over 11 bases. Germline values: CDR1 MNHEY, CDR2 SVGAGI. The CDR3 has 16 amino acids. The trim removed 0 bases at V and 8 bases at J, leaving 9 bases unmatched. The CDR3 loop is CASSYSRGGTGGKQYF. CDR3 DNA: TGTGCCAGCAGTTACTCGAGGGGGGGGACAGGGGGGAAGCAGTACTTC.

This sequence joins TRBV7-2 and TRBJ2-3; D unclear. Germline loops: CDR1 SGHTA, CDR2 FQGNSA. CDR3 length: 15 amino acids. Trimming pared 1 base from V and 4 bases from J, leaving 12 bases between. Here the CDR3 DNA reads TGTGCCAGCAGCTTAGTGGCAGAAGTGGCAGATACGCAGTATTTT. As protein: CASSLVAEVADTQYF. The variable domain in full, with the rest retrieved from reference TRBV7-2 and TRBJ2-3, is GAGVSQSPSNKVTEKGKDVELRCDPISGHTALYWYRQSLGQGLEFLIYFQGNSAPDKSGLPSDRFSAERTGGSVSTLTIQRTQQEDSAVYLCASSLVAEVADTQYFGPGTRLTVL.

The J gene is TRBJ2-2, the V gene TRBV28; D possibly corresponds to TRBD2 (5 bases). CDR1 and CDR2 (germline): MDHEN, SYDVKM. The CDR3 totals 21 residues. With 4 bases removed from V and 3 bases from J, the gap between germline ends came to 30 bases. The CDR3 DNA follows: TGTGCCAGCAGTTCTCATTCCGGATCCCTAGCACCAAGGGCCTACACCGGGGAGCTGTTTTTT. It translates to CASSSHSGSLAPRAYTGELFF.

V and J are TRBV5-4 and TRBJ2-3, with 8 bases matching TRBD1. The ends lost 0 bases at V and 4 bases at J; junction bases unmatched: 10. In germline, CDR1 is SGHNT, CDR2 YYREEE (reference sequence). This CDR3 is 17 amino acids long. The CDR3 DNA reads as TGTGCCAGCAGCTTGGCCGTGCGACAGGGGCTGTCAGATACGCAGTATTTT. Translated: CASSLAVRQGLSDTQYF.

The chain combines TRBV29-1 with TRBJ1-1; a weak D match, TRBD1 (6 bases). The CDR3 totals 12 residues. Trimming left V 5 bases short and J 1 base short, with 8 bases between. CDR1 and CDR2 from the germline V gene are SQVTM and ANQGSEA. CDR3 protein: CSVQGWNTEAFF. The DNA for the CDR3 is TGCAGCGTTCAGGGGTGGAACACTGAAGCTTTCTTT.

The CDR3 nucleotides are TGTGCCAGCAGCACTACGGGAGGGTGGACCGGGGAGCTGTTTTTT. This sequence encodes CASSTTGGWTGELFF. This chain uses TRBV5-4 with TRBJ2-2, with 8 nucleotides matching TRBD2. Germline assignment: CDR1 SGHNT and CDR2 YYREEE (reference sequence). With 4 bases clipped from V and 5 bases from J, the junction kept 7 bases outside the gene matches. This CDR3 comprises 15 residues.

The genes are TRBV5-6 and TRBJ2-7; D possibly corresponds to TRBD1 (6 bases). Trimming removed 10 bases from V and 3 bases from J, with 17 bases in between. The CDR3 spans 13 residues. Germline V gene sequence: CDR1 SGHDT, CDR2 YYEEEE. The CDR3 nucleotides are TGTGCCTCCGCGACAGGTCCCAGCTACGAGCAGTACTTC. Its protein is CASATGPSYEQYF.

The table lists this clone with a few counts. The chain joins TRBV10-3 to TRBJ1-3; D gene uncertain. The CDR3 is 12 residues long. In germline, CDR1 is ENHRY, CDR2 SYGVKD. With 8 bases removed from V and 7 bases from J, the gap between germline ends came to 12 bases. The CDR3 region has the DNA TGTGCCATCTTCCAGATCCCTAACACCATATATTTT. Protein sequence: CAIFQIPNTIYF.

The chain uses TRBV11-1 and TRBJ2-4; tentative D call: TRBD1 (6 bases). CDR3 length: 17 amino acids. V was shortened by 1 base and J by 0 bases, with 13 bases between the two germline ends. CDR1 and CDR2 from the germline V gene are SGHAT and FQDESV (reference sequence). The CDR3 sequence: CASSLGLGTLAKNIQYF. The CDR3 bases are TGTGCCAGCAGCTTAGGCCTCGGGACACTAGCCAAAAACATTCAGTACTTC.

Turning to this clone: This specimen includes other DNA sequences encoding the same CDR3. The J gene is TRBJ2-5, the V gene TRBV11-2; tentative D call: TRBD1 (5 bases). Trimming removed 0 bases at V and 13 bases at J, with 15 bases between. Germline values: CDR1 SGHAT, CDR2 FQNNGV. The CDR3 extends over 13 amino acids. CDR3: CASSLDLTGQLYF. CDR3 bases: TGTGCCAGCAGCTTAGACCTAACAGGCCAGCTGTACTTC. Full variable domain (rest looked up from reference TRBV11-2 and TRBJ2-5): EAGVAQSPRYKIIEKRQSVAFWCNPISGHATLYWYQQILGQGPKLLIQFQNNGVVDDSQLPKDRFSAERLKGVDSTLKIQPAKLEDSAVYLCASSLDLTGQLYFGPGTRLLVL.

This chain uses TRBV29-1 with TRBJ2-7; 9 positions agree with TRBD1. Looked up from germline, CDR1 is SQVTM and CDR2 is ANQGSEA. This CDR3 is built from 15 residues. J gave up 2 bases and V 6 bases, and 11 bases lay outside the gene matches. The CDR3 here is CSVQRRQGGTYEQYF. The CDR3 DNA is TGCAGCGTCCAACGTCGACAGGGGGGTACCTACGAGCAGTACTTC.

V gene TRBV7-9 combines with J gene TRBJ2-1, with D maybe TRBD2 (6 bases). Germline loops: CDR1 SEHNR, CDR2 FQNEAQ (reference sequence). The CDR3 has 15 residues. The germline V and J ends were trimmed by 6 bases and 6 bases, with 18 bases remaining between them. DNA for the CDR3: TGTGCCAGCAGTAACGGGCGGGGCCTCGGCAATGAGCAGTTCTTC. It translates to CASSNGRGLGNEQFF.

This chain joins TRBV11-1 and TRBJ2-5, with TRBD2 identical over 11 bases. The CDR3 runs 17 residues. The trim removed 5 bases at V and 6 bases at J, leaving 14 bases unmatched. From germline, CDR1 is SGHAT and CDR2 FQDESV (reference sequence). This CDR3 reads CASSPGGPSGGQKTQYF. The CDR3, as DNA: TGTGCCAGCAGCCCAGGAGGGCCTAGCGGGGGGCAGAAGACCCAGTACTTC.

CDR3 coding DNA: TGTGCCAGCACCGAATCCGGGACAGGGGGATCCTACGAGCAGTACTTC. It translates to CASTESGTGGSYEQYF. The V call is TRBV28, the J call TRBJ2-7; 11 nucleotides agree with TRBD1. Trimming cost V 7 bases and J 1 base; bases outside gene matches: 9. Germline V CDR1 and CDR2: MDHEN, SYDVKM. The CDR3 has 16 residues.

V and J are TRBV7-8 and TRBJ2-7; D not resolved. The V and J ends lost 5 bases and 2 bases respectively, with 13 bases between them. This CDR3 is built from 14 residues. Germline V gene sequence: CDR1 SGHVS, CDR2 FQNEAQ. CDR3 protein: CASSPIRQTYEQYF. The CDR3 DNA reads TGTGCCAGCAGCCCCATCAGGCAGACCTACGAGCAGTACTTC.

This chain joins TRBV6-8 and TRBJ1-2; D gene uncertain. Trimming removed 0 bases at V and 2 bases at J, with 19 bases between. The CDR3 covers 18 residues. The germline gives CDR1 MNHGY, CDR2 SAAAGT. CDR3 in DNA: TGTGCCAGCAGTTACTCTTTCTGTTGTGTGAGGAGCAACTATGGCTACACCTTC. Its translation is CASSYSFCCVRSNYGYTF.

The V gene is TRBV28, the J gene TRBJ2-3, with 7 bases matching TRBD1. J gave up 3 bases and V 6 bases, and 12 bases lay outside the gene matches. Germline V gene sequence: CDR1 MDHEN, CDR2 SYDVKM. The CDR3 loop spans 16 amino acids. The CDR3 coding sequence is TGTGCCAGCAGGAGTCCTACAGGGGTGGGGACAGATACGCAGTATTTT. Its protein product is CASRSPTGVGTDTQYF.

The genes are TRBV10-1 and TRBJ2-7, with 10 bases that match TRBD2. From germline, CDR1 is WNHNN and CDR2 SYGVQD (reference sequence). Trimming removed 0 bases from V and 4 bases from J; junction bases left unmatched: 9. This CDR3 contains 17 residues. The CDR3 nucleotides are TGCGCCAGCAGTGAGTCGGCTAGCGGGGGACCATCTTACGAGCAGTACTTC. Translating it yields CASSESASGGPSYEQYF.

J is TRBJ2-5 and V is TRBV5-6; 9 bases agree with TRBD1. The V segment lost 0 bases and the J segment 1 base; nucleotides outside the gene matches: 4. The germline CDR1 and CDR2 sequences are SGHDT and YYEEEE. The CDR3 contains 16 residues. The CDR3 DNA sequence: TGTGCCAGCAGCTTGGCGGACAGGGGCCCCCAAGAGACCCAGTACTTC. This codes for CASSLADRGPQETQYF.

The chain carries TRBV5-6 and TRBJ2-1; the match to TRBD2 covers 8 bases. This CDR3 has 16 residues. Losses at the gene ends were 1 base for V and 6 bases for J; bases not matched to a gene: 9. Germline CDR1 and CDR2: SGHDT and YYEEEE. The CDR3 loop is CASSLPSSGRGNEQFF. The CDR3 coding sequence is TGTGCCAGCAGCTTGCCCTCGAGCGGGAGAGGCAATGAGCAGTTCTTC.

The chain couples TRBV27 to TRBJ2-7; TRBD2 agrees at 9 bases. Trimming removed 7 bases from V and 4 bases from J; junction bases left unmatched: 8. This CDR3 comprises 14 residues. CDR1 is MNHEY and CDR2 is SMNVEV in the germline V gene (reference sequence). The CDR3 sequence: CASIPSGAGYEQYF. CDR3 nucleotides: TGTGCCAGCATCCCTAGCGGGGCTGGGTACGAGCAGTACTTC.

The CDR3 DNA follows: TGTGCCAGCAGTACACCTAGCGGTCTCCCCTACGAGCAGTACTTC. Translated, it gives CASSTPSGLPYEQYF. The J gene is TRBJ2-7, the V gene TRBV6-1, with TRBD2 identical over 7 bases. Germline loops: CDR1 MNHNS, CDR2 SASEGT. The CDR3 is 15 residues long. V lost 5 bases, J lost 2 bases, and 9 bases stayed unmatched.

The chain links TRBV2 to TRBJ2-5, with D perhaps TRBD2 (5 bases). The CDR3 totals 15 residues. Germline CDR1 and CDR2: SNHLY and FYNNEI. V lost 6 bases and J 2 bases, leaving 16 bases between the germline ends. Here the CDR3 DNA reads TGTGCCAGCAGCCGGGGTCGGCTCATTCAAGAGACCCAGTACTTC. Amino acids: CASSRGRLIQETQYF.

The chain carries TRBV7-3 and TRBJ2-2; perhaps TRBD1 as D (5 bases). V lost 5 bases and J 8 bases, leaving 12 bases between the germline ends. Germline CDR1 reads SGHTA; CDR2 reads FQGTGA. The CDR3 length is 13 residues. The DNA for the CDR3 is TGTGCCAGCAGCCCGAGACAGTCTGGGGAGCTGTTTTTT. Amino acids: CASSPRQSGELFF.

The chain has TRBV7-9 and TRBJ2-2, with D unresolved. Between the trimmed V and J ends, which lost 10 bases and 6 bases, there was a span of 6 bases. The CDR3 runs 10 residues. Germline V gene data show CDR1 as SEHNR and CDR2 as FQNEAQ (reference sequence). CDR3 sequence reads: CAIVPGELFF. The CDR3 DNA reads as TGTGCCATCGTCCCCGGGGAGCTGTTTTTT.

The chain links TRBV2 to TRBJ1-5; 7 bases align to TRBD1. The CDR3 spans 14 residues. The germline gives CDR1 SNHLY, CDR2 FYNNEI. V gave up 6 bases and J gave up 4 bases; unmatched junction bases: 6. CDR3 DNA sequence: TGTGCCAGCAGCTATACAGGGGCAAATCAGCCCCAGCATTTT. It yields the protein CASSYTGANQPQHF.

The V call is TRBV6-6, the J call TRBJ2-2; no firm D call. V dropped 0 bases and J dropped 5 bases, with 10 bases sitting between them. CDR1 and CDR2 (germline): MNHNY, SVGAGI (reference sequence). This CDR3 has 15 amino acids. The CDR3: CASSYSIGGTGELFF. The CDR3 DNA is TGTGCCAGCAGTTACTCGATAGGCGGAACCGGGGAGCTGTTTTTT.